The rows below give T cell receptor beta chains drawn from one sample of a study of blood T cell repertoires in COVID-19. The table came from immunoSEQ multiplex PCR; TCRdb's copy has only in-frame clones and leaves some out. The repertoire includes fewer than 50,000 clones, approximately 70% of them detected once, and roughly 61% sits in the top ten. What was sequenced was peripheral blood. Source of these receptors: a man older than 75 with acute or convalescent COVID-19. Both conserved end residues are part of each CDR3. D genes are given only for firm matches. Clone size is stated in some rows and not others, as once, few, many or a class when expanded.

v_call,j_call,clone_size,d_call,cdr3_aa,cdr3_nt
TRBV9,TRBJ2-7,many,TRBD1,CASSVAPRGQGEQYF,TGTGCCAGCAGCGTAGCTCCCAGGGGGCAAGGGGAGCAGTACTTC
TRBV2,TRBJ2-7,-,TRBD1,CASRGDRAGEQYF,TGTGCCAGCAGGGGGGACAGGGCGGGAGAGCAGTACTTC
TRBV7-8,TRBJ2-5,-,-,CASTPHGGVWQETQYF,TGTGCCAGCACCCCACACGGGGGAGTGTGGCAAGAGACCCAGTACTTC
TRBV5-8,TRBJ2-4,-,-,CASSFGYIAKNIQYF,TGTGCCAGCAGCTTCGGGTATATAGCCAAAAACATTCAGTACTTC
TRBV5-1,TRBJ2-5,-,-,CASSRLGGRETQYF,TGCGCCAGCAGCAGACTCGGGGGGCGAGAGACCCAGTACTTC
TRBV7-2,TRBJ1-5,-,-,CASSLDGRQPQHF,TGTGCCAGCAGCTTAGATGGGAGGCAGCCCCAGCATTTT
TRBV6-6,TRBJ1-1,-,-,CASSYAGVNTEAFF,TGTGCCAGCAGTTACGCAGGGGTCAACACTGAAGCTTTCTTT
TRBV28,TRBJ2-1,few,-,CASSPNGTPGNEQFF,TGTGCCAGCAGTCCGAACGGGACTCCGGGCAATGAGCAGTTCTTC
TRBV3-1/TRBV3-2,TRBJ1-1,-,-,CASSQDTILVATEAFF,TGTGCCAGCAGCCAAGATACGATCCTGGTGGCCACTGAAGCTTTCTTT
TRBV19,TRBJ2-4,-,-,CASSIGGGSFIQYF,TGTGCCAGTAGTATTGGGGGAGGCTCATTTATTCAGTACTTC
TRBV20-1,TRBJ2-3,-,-,CSASNRRGGDTQYF,TGCAGTGCTAGTAACAGAAGGGGGGGGGATACGCAGTATTTT
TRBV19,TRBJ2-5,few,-,CASSTWGRAYQETQYF,TGTGCCAGTAGCACGTGGGGCAGGGCTTACCAAGAGACCCAGTACTTC
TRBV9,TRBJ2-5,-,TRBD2,CASSVVAGGETQYF,TGTGCCAGCAGCGTAGTAGCGGGTGGGGAGACCCAGTACTTC
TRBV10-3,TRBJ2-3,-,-,CAINRDPTDTQYF,TGTGCCATCAATCGGGATCCCACAGATACGCAGTATTTT
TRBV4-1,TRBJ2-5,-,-,CASAEVLGATEYF,TGCGCCAGCGCGGAAGTGTTGGGGGCAACCGAGTACTTC
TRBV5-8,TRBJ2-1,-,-,CASSLEDTSYNEQFF,TGTGCCAGCAGCTTGGAGGACACCTCCTACAATGAGCAGTTCTTC
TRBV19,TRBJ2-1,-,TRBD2,CASRGTGGRREREGPFF,TGTGCCAGTAGAGGGACTGGCGGGAGGAGGGAGAGAGAGGGGCCGTTCTTC
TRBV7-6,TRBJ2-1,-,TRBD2,CASSFRAGGFSEQFF,TGTGCCAGCAGCTTCAGAGCGGGAGGGTTCAGTGAGCAGTTCTTC
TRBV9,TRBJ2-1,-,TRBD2,CASSVELREYNNEQFF,TGTGCCAGCAGCGTAGAATTGCGGGAGTATAACAATGAGCAGTTCTTC
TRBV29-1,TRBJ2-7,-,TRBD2,CSVDPAGVGEQYF,TGCAGCGTTGATCCAGCGGGAGTAGGCGAGCAGTACTTC
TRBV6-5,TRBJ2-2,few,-,CASTSLGELFF,TGTGCCAGCACCTCTCTCGGGGAGCTGTTTTTT
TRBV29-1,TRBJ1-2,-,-,CSVYRVNYGYTF,TGCAGCGTATACAGGGTTAACTATGGCTACACCTTC
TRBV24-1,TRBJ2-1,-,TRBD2,CATSEVLAGGNEQFF,TGTGCCACCAGTGAAGTTCTAGCGGGAGGAAATGAGCAGTTCTTC
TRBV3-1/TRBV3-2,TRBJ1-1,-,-,CASQRGTEAFF,TGTGCCAGCCAACGGGGCACTGAAGCTTTCTTT